This entry lists 28 T cell receptor beta chains sequenced from one sample in a study of OX40 agonist ivuxolimab in advanced cancers. Measured with immunoSEQ multiplex PCR; TCRdb has only the in-frame clones, and not every one. The sample lists about 86,000 clones, roughly 89% occurring once. The sample consisted of CD4+ or CD8+ T cells sorted from blood, taken in a trial of the OX40 agonist ivuxolimab. The receptors originated from an adult with an advanced solid tumor such as melanoma, head and neck, liver or kidney cancer.

The V call is TRBV4-1, the J call TRBJ2-7, with D possibly TRBD2 on 6 matching bases. The CDR3 extends over 15 amino acids. V was pared by 1 base and J by 3 bases, with 13 bases between. Germline V gene data show CDR1 as MGHRA and CDR2 as YSYEKL. In DNA form, the CDR3 reads TGCGCCAGCAGCCAAGCTCGGCTTAGCGGCTACGAGCAGTACTTC. This sequence encodes CASSQARLSGYEQYF.

This chain uses TRBV28 with TRBJ1-1; 7 bases are a match to TRBD1. The CDR3 is 16 amino acids. After removal of 4 bases from V and 4 bases from J, the junction contained 12 bases not matched to a gene. Looked up from germline, CDR1 is MDHEN and CDR2 is SYDVKM. The DNA for the CDR3 is TGTGCCAGCAGTTATATCGCAGGGGGGTTTGCCACTGAAGCTTTCTTT. Translated, it gives CASSYIAGGFATEAFF. The whole variable domain, remainder taken from reference TRBV28 and TRBJ1-1, is DVKVTQSSRYLVKRTGEKVFLECVQDMDHENMFWYRQDPGLGLRLIYFSYDVKMKEKGDIPEGYSVSREKKERFSLILESASTNQTSMYLCASSYIAGGFATEAFFGQGTRLTVV.

The table lists this clone with a few counts. The chain combines TRBV11-2 with TRBJ2-7; TRBD2 might be the D (6 bases). The CDR3 contains 14 residues. Trimming removed 3 bases from V and 7 bases from J, with 16 bases in between. The germline V gene encodes CDR1 SGHAT and CDR2 FQNNGV. The CDR3 here is CASSFGSGSWEQYF. CDR3 DNA sequence: TGTGCCAGCAGCTTTGGTTCCGGGAGCTGGGAGCAGTACTTC.

V and J are TRBV6-6 and TRBJ2-1; D possibly uses TRBD1 or TRBD2 (5 bases each). Germline loops: CDR1 MNHNY, CDR2 SVGAGI (reference sequence). The germline V and J ends were trimmed by 4 bases and 7 bases, with 11 bases remaining between them. This CDR3 contains 13 residues. The CDR3 sequence is CASSSGSKNEQFF. The CDR3 DNA is TGTGCCAGCAGTTCAGGGAGTAAAAATGAGCAGTTCTTC.

The V gene is TRBV6-4, the J gene TRBJ2-1; 9 nucleotides agree with TRBD2. Per the germline V gene, CDR1 is MRHNA and CDR2 is SNTAGT. The CDR3 is made up of 12 amino acids. J lost 14 bases, V lost 5 bases, and 7 bases had no gene match. Here the CDR3 reads CASSHSGSREFF. Here the CDR3 DNA reads TGTGCCAGCAGTCATAGCGGGAGTCGAGAGTTCTTC.

The table lists this clone with a count of one. The chain has TRBV13 and TRBJ1-1, with unresolved D. Per germline, CDR1 PRHDT and CDR2 FYEKMQ (reference sequence). The germline V and J ends were trimmed by 0 bases and 2 bases, with 7 bases remaining between them. The CDR3 extends over 14 amino acids. The CDR3, as DNA: TGTGCCAGCAGCTTAGGACGGATTAACACTGAAGCTTTCTTT. Its translation is CASSLGRINTEAFF.

This chain connects TRBV7-9 to TRBJ2-2; D unclear. The CDR3 length is 12 residues. V was trimmed by 7 bases and J by 7 bases, leaving 10 bases between them. Germline CDR1 and CDR2: SEHNR and FQNEAQ (reference sequence). CDR3 sequence reads: CASTRVDGELFF. The DNA for the CDR3 is TGTGCCAGCACAAGGGTGGACGGGGAGCTGTTTTTT.

The chain employs TRBV6-4 and TRBJ2-4, with 9 bases fitting TRBD1. V lost 8 bases, J lost 1 base, and 9 bases stayed unmatched. This CDR3 spans 16 amino acids. Germline V gene sequence: CDR1 MRHNA, CDR2 SNTAGT. CDR3 residues: CASPGRDRAAKNIQYF. CDR3 coding DNA: TGTGCCAGCCCAGGGCGGGACAGGGCCGCCAAAAACATTCAGTACTTC.

On this clone: Other nucleotide sequences from this sample produce the same CDR3. The rearrangement links TRBV27 to TRBJ2-7; the D is unclear. V was cut by 9 bases and J by 0 bases, with 9 bases left in between. CDR1 MNHEY and CDR2 SMNVEV come from the germline V gene (reference sequence). The CDR3 is 12 amino acids. This CDR3 reads CASRGPSYEQYF. The DNA of the CDR3 is TGTGCCAGTAGAGGTCCCTCCTACGAGCAGTACTTC.

The chain employs TRBV28 and TRBJ2-7, with TRBD2 matching 9 bases. Germline V gene data show CDR1 as MDHEN and CDR2 as SYDVKM. The CDR3 length is 16 residues. After removal of 4 bases from V and 5 bases from J, the junction contained 12 bases not matched to a gene. The chain's CDR3 is CASSSLAPPSGDEQYF. For the CDR3, the DNA is TGTGCCAGCAGTTCCCTTGCGCCGCCTAGCGGGGACGAGCAGTACTTC.

The V gene is TRBV10-3, the J gene TRBJ1-1; 7 positions match TRBD1. V shed 6 bases and J 5 bases; nucleotides not matched to a gene: 3. Germline CDR1 is ENHRY and CDR2 is SYGVKD. The CDR3 consists of 12 residues. Here the CDR3 DNA reads TGTGCCATCAGCGACAGGGTGACTGAAGCTTTCTTT. It codes for CAISDRVTEAFF.

The chain employs TRBV7-8 and TRBJ2-1, with 8 positions matching TRBD1. CDR1 is SGHVS, CDR2 FQNEAQ, per germline. The V segment lost 5 bases and the J segment 5 bases; nucleotides outside the gene matches: 11. The CDR3 consists of 16 residues. The DNA of the CDR3 is TGTGCCAGCAGCCTCGCCGCAGGGGGCAGGGACAATGAGCAGTTCTTC. Translation gives CASSLAAGGRDNEQFF.

The J gene is TRBJ1-2, the V gene TRBV27, with D possibly being TRBD1 (5 bases). Trimming pared 5 bases from V and 8 bases from J, leaving 15 bases between. The CDR3 has 13 residues. Germline V CDR1 and CDR2: MNHEY, SMNVEV (reference sequence). CDR3 amino acids: CASSRRDSWGYTF. CDR3 bases: TGTGCCAGCAGTAGACGGGACTCTTGGGGCTACACCTTC.

The V gene is TRBV6-1, the J gene TRBJ1-1; the D is unclear. Germline V gene lookup returns CDR1 MNHNS and CDR2 SASEGT. The length of the CDR3 is 11 residues. The CDR3 nucleotides are TGTGAGAGTGGTGCCCACACTGAAGCTTTCTTT. Residues: CESGAHTEAFF.

This chain's CDR3 is CASPALGTSGVSHHNEQFF. The DNA for the CDR3 is TGTGCCAGCCCAGCACTGGGGACTAGCGGGGTGTCCCACCACAATGAGCAGTTCTTC. The rearrangement joins TRBV6-4 to TRBJ2-1, with TRBD2 identical over 13 bases. The V gene's germline CDR1 is MRHNA and CDR2 SNTAGT. The CDR3 totals 19 residues. V was pared by 8 bases and J by 5 bases, with 18 bases of the junction left unmatched.

The genes are TRBV28 and TRBJ2-1, with D perhaps matching TRBD2 (6 bases). This CDR3 has 13 amino acids. The V end was cut by 6 bases, the J end by 3 bases, with 9 bases between. Germline lookup yields CDR1 MDHEN and CDR2 SYDVKM. The CDR3 bases are TGTGCCAGCAGGGATAGCGGCTACAATGAGCAGTTCTTC. Translated, it gives CASRDSGYNEQFF.

The rearrangement joins TRBV29-1 to TRBJ2-1; no reliable D call. Germline CDR1 is SQVTM and CDR2 is ANQGSEA. The V gene lost 5 bases and the J gene lost 3 bases, with 20 bases spanning the gap. The CDR3 loop spans 16 amino acids. The CDR3 region is CSVPWQAGPHYNEQFF. The CDR3 DNA is TGCAGCGTTCCGTGGCAGGCAGGACCACACTACAATGAGCAGTTCTTC.

V is TRBV5-5 and J is TRBJ1-1; TRBD1 is a possible D gene (5 bases). Germline-derived CDR1 and CDR2 are SGHKS and YYEKEE (reference sequence). CDR3 length: 15 residues. V lost 0 bases to trimming and J lost 1 base, with 10 bases between them. Written as DNA, the CDR3 is TGTGCCAGCAGCTTGGTAGGCAGGGCGAACACTGAAGCTTTCTTT. It translates to CASSLVGRANTEAFF. Variable domain in full (rest from reference TRBV5-5 and TRBJ1-1): DAGVTQSPTHLIKTRGQQVTLRCSPISGHKSVSWYQQVLGQGPQFIFQYYEKEERGRGNFPDRFSARQFPNYSSELNVNALLLGDSALYLCASSLVGRANTEAFFGQGTRLTVV.

V and J are TRBV6-1 and TRBJ2-1; D remains ambiguous. Germline V gene data show CDR1 as MNHNS and CDR2 as SASEGT. Trimming left V 0 bases short and J 0 bases short, with 6 bases between. The CDR3 length is 15 residues. DNA for the CDR3: TGTGCCAGCAGTGAAGCCTGGAGCTCCTACAATGAGCAGTTCTTC. It translates to CASSEAWSSYNEQFF.

The J gene is TRBJ1-5, the V gene TRBV19; TRBD1 aligns across 7 bases. Trimming at V came to 1 base and at J to 7 bases, leaving 7 bases not matched to a gene. There are 15 residues in the CDR3. Germline values: CDR1 LNHDA, CDR2 SQIVND (reference sequence). This CDR3 is CASSIAVLGGQPQHF. The CDR3 DNA follows: TGTGCCAGTAGTATAGCTGTGTTAGGGGGCCAGCCCCAGCATTTT.

Here the CDR3 DNA reads TGTGCCAGCAGCTTGGGGGGGTTCTACGAGCAGTACTTC. It codes for CASSLGGFYEQYF. This chain uses TRBV5-6 with TRBJ2-7, with D perhaps being TRBD1 or TRBD2 (5 bases each). The CDR3 extends over 13 amino acids. Germline lookup yields CDR1 SGHDT and CDR2 YYEEEE. The ends were cut back, 0 bases at V and 3 bases at J, with 7 bases in the middle.

The rearrangement links TRBV21-1 to TRBJ2-3; the DNA was not used to check the table's D call, TRBD2. TRBV21-1 has pseudogene status. CDR3 size: 17 residues. CDR3 amino acids: CASSKDRAGGDTDTQYF. CDR3 nucleotides: TGTGCCAGCAGCAAAGATCGAGCGGGAGGGGACACAGATACGCAGTATTTT.

V gene TRBV7-8 combines with J gene TRBJ2-3, with D maybe TRBD2 (6 bases). The CDR3 consists of 16 residues. Trimming pared 6 bases from V and 0 bases from J, leaving 16 bases between. Germline V gene lookup returns CDR1 SGHVS and CDR2 FQNEAQ. The CDR3 loop is CASRFLGGASTDTQYF. CDR3 nucleotide sequence: TGTGCCAGCAGATTCCTTGGCGGGGCTAGCACAGATACGCAGTATTTT.

The V call is TRBV12-5, the J call TRBJ2-1, with D perhaps matching TRBD1 or TRBD2 (5 bases each). V gave up 0 bases and J gave up 1 base, with 13 bases separating them. Germline CDR1 is LGHNT and CDR2 is FRNRAP. This CDR3 spans 17 amino acids. CDR3 protein: CASGLVLGTESYNEQFF. CDR3 coding DNA: TGTGCTAGTGGTTTGGTACTCGGGACGGAGTCCTACAATGAGCAGTTCTTC.

The genes are TRBV2 and TRBJ2-7, with a possible D match to TRBD1 (6 bases). V lost 2 bases and J lost 5, with 13 bases in between. Germline values: CDR1 SNHLY, CDR2 FYNNEI. The CDR3 runs to 14 residues. CDR3 DNA sequence: TGTGCCAGCAGTGAAAATATACAGGGCGACGAGCAGTACTTC. It specifies CASSENIQGDEQYF. The full variable domain, its missing parts supplied by reference TRBV2 and TRBJ2-7, is EPEVTQTPSHQVTQMGQEVILRCVPISNHLYFYWYRQILGQKVEFLVSFYNNEISEKSEIFDDQFSVERPDGSNFTLKIRSTKLEDSAMYFCASSENIQGDEQYFGPGTRLTVT.

This chain connects TRBV5-1 to TRBJ1-3; D uncertain. CDR3 size: 15 residues. V lost 1 base, J lost 1 base, and 9 bases lay in between. The germline CDR1 and CDR2 sequences are SGHRS and YFSETQ. CDR3 bases: TGCGCCAGCAGCTTGAATCCGGGGTCTGGAAACACCATATATTTT. Its translation: CASSLNPGSGNTIYF.

V is TRBV7-2 and J is TRBJ2-2, with D unresolved. V was trimmed by 1 base and J by 5 bases, leaving 14 bases between them. Looked up from germline, CDR1 is SGHTA and CDR2 is FQGNSA. There are 16 residues in the CDR3. The DNA of the CDR3 is TGTGCCAGCAGCTTAGTAAGCTACCAGGCGACCGGGGAGCTGTTTTTT. Its translation is CASSLVSYQATGELFF.

The chain employs TRBV20-1 and TRBJ1-1, with D unresolved. Germline V lookup: CDR1 DFQATT, CDR2 SNEGSKA (reference sequence). V lost 6 bases and J 5 bases, leaving 10 bases between the germline ends. CDR3 size: 11 residues. The CDR3 nucleotides read TGCAGTGCAACACGACCGACTGAAGCTTTCTTT. Its protein is CSATRPTEAFF.